One and the same sample provided the 29 T cell receptor beta chains below, sequenced in a study of shared clonotypes between healthy human individuals. Measured with immunoSEQ multiplex PCR; TCRdb has only the in-frame clones, and not every one. The data show some 2 million clones, approximately 95% seen once. Sequencing input: naive CD4+ T cells sorted from blood. As to subset: CD45RA+ positively selected. Receptor source: a man aged 18 to 29 in good health.

The CDR3 DNA sequence: TGTGCCAGCAGTTTGAGGTGGTTGGCAGGGGCGAGGGAAAAACTGTTTTTT. Translated, it gives CASSLRWLAGAREKLFF. The chain joins TRBV27 to TRBJ1-4; a weak D match, TRBD1 (6 bases). Germline V gene data show CDR1 as MNHEY and CDR2 as SMNVEV (reference sequence). The CDR3 consists of 17 residues. V lost 3 bases and J 8 bases, leaving 22 bases between the germline ends.

J is TRBJ1-3 and V is TRBV28; tentative D call: TRBD1 (5 bases). The CDR3 contains 17 residues. Germline lookup yields CDR1 MDHEN and CDR2 SYDVKM. V gave up 3 bases and J gave up 0 bases, with 15 bases separating them. DNA of the CDR3: TGTGCCAGCAGTTTTTTTGAGGTTGGGGGCTCTGGAAACACCATATATTTT. Translating it yields CASSFFEVGGSGNTIYF.

As regards this clone: This same CDR3 is encoded by further DNA sequences in the sample. V and J are TRBV7-6 and TRBJ1-1; D is uncertain. Trimming cost V 1 base and J 4 bases, with 10 bases left between them. CDR3 length equals 14 residues. Germline assignment: CDR1 SGHVS and CDR2 FNYEAQ. CDR3: CASSLVPGGTEAFF. The CDR3 bases are TGTGCCAGCAGCTTAGTTCCGGGCGGCACTGAAGCTTTCTTT.

This rearrangement joins TRBV25-1 to TRBJ2-7; 8 bases are a match to TRBD1. The ends lost 6 bases at V and 2 bases at J; junction bases unmatched: 6. Germline assignment: CDR1 MGHDK and CDR2 SYGVNS. The CDR3 length is 14 residues. Here the CDR3 DNA reads TGTGCCAGCAGCAACCCACAGGGGGCCTACGAGCAGTACTTC. Its translation is CASSNPQGAYEQYF.

The rearrangement uses TRBV10-3 and TRBJ2-7; possibly TRBD1 for D (5 bases). Per germline, CDR1 ENHRY and CDR2 SYGVKD. V was shortened by 2 bases and J by 0 bases, with 11 bases between the two germline ends. CDR3 size: 15 residues. CDR3 sequence: CAISEGRQNSYEQYF. The CDR3 DNA is TGTGCCATCAGTGAGGGAAGACAGAACTCCTACGAGCAGTACTTC.

This clone was found once. This chain links TRBV4-1 with TRBJ2-5, with 8 positions matching TRBD2. V trimming: 4 bases; J trimming: 1 base; junction bases outside the gene matches: 2. The germline gives CDR1 MGHRA, CDR2 YSYEKL. This CDR3 is 14 amino acids long. CDR3 amino acids: CASSRSGTQETQYF. The DNA of the CDR3 is TGCGCCAGCAGCCGTAGCGGGACCCAAGAGACCCAGTACTTC.

The V call is TRBV5-1, the J call TRBJ1-2; 7 bases align to TRBD1. V shed 0 bases, J shed 3 bases, and the junction held 5 bases outside the gene matches. Germline CDR1 is SGHRS and CDR2 is YFSETQ. This CDR3 region has 15 residues. The CDR3 DNA reads as TGCGCCAGCAGCTTGGACCCCGGGACAGACTATGGCTACACCTTC. Protein: CASSLDPGTDYGYTF.

This chain links TRBV2 with TRBJ1-1; D call uncertain. The V and J ends lost 2 bases and 4 bases respectively, with 8 bases between them. The germline CDR1 and CDR2 sequences are SNHLY and FYNNEI. The CDR3 contains 13 residues. This CDR3 is CASSEPSPTEAFF. The DNA for the CDR3 is TGTGCCAGCAGTGAACCCTCACCCACTGAAGCTTTCTTT.

This rearrangement joins TRBV25-1 to TRBJ2-7; a weak D match, TRBD1 (5 bases). CDR1 MGHDK and CDR2 SYGVNS come from the germline V gene. This CDR3 region has 17 residues. Trimming removed 2 bases from V and 3 bases from J, with 20 bases in between. The CDR3 loop is CASSEPPGGRGNYEQYF. CDR3 nucleotide sequence: TGTGCCAGCAGTGAACCACCTGGTGGTAGGGGAAACTACGAGCAGTACTTC.

The gene calls are TRBV15 and TRBJ1-6, with D maybe TRBD1 (6 bases). Germline CDR1 is LNHNV and CDR2 is YYDKDF (reference sequence). The CDR3 has 17 residues. The germline V and J ends were trimmed by 0 bases and 8 bases, with 17 bases remaining between them. CDR3 in DNA: TGTGCCACCAGCAGAGATATCACAGGAGGGGGTGATTCACCCCTCCACTTT. Its protein is CATSRDITGGGDSPLHF.

The V and J genes are TRBV5-1 and TRBJ2-1; 9 nucleotides agree with TRBD2. The ends lost 4 bases at V and 8 bases at J; junction bases unmatched: 16. The CDR3 length is 17 residues. Germline V lookup: CDR1 SGHRS, CDR2 YFSETQ. This CDR3 is CASSRSSAGGPFDEQFF. For the CDR3, the DNA is TGCGCCAGCAGCCGATCTTCCGCGGGAGGGCCCTTCGATGAGCAGTTCTTC.

In the case of this clone: In the same sample, other DNA sequences code for this CDR3. V and J are TRBV5-6 and TRBJ2-2; no firm D call. Trimming pared 4 bases from V and 5 bases from J, leaving 6 bases between. This CDR3 has 12 amino acids. CDR1 and CDR2 from the germline V gene are SGHDT and YYEEEE. The CDR3 nucleotides are TGTGCCAGCAGCCTAATAACCGGGGAGCTGTTTTTT. The encoded protein is CASSLITGELFF.

This clone has only a few counts. This chain joins TRBV29-1 and TRBJ2-5, with 12 positions matching TRBD2. CDR3 length: 15 amino acids. V shed 7 bases and J 3 bases; nucleotides not matched to a gene: 9. Germline CDR1 SQVTM, CDR2 ANQGSEA. In DNA form, the CDR3 reads TGCAGCGCCGATGGACTAGCGGGAAAGGAAGAGACCCAGTACTTC. It encodes CSADGLAGKEETQYF.

In the case of this clone: The identical CDR3 is also encoded by other nucleotide sequences in the sample. J is TRBJ2-1 and V is TRBV5-1; D is unclear. The CDR3 loop spans 11 amino acids. Trimming pared 4 bases from V and 5 bases from J, leaving 4 bases between. Germline CDR1 and CDR2: SGHRS and YFSETQ. The DNA of the CDR3 is TGCGCCAGCAGCATTGACAATGAGCAGTTCTTC. This gives the protein CASSIDNEQFF.

This clone was observed a single time. The chain recombines TRBV5-4 with TRBJ1-6, with 7 bases lining up with TRBD1. Looked up from germline, CDR1 is SGHNT and CDR2 is YYREEE (reference sequence). The V and J ends lost 4 bases and 7 bases, in that order; junction bases with no gene match: 5. The CDR3 runs to 14 residues. CDR3 nucleotides: TGTGCCAGCAGCCTCCGGGACAGCAATTCACCCCTCCACTTT. Protein sequence: CASSLRDSNSPLHF.

This chain uses TRBV30 with TRBJ1-5; 7 bases are a match to TRBD1. V shed 5 bases and J 7 bases; nucleotides not matched to a gene: 8. Germline V gives CDR1 GTSNPN, CDR2 SVGIG (reference sequence). The length of the CDR3 is 13 residues. The CDR3 sequence: CAWGNRGEQPQHF. CDR3 nucleotide sequence: TGTGCCTGGGGTAACAGGGGTGAACAGCCCCAGCATTTT. Full variable domain (missing parts from reference TRBV30 and TRBJ1-5): SQTIHQWPATLVQPVGSPLSLECTVEGTSNPNLYWYRQAAGRGLQLLFYSVGIGQISSEVPQNLSASRPQDRQFILSSKKLLLSDSGFYLCAWGNRGEQPQHFGDGTRLSIL.

The chain carries TRBV10-3 and TRBJ2-1; 13 bases align to TRBD2. The CDR3 has 18 amino acids. V shed 7 bases and J 0 bases; nucleotides not matched to a gene: 9. CDR1 and CDR2 (germline): ENHRY, SYGVKD. CDR3 in amino acids: CAIKPGLAGKSSYNEQFF. The CDR3 DNA reads TGTGCCATCAAACCGGGACTAGCGGGGAAGAGCTCCTACAATGAGCAGTTCTTC.

The V gene is TRBV9, the J gene TRBJ2-3, with 7 bases that match TRBD2. J was trimmed by 2 bases and V by 3 bases; bases with no gene match: 6. CDR1 is SGDLS, CDR2 YYNGEE, per germline. CDR3 size: 15 residues. The DNA of the CDR3 is TGTGCCAGCAGCGGAGACGGGGGGACCACAGATACGCAGTATTTT. Its protein product is CASSGDGGTTDTQYF.

V usage is TRBV10-3 and J usage is TRBJ1-1; D remains unclear. CDR1 ENHRY and CDR2 SYGVKD come from the germline V gene. This CDR3 has 13 amino acids. Trimming removed 1 base at V and 4 bases at J, with 7 bases between. In DNA form, the CDR3 reads TGTGCCATCAGTGAGTTACAGACCACTGAAGCTTTCTTT. It translates to CAISELQTTEAFF.

The rearrangement links TRBV6-6 to TRBJ2-5; no firm D call. The CDR3 extends over 15 amino acids. Per the germline V gene, CDR1 is MNHNY and CDR2 is SVGAGI (reference sequence). V was trimmed by 7 bases and J by 4 bases, leaving 19 bases between them. The CDR3 DNA follows: TGTGCCAGCACCGAAACCGGCACTATTCCAGAGACCCAGTACTTC. It is translated as CASTETGTIPETQYF.

V usage is TRBV5-1 and J usage is TRBJ2-7; D is undetermined. The CDR3 is 12 amino acids. Germline V gene data show CDR1 as SGHRS and CDR2 as YFSETQ. The V end was cut by 3 bases, the J end by 3 bases, with 7 bases between. The CDR3 is CASSSNFYEQYF. CDR3 DNA sequence: TGCGCCAGCAGCTCCAATTTCTACGAGCAGTACTTC.

This chain's CDR3 is CASSEDRDTEAFF. CDR3 in DNA: TGTGCCAGCAGCGAGGACAGGGACACTGAAGCTTTCTTT. V is TRBV7-2 and J is TRBJ1-1, with 8 bases identical to TRBD1. The CDR3 is made up of 13 amino acids. Trimming at V came to 5 bases and at J to 3 bases, leaving 2 bases not matched to a gene. In germline, CDR1 is SGHTA, CDR2 FQGNSA. Supplemented by reference TRBV7-2 and TRBJ1-1, the full variable domain reads GAGVSQSPSNKVTEKGKDVELRCDPISGHTALYWYRQSLGQGLEFLIYFQGNSAPDKSGLPSDRFSAERTGGSVSTLTIQRTQQEDSAVYLCASSEDRDTEAFFGQGTRLTVV.

The CDR3 sequence: CASSLEQNKNYGYTF. The CDR3, as DNA: TGTGCCAGCAGCTTGGAACAGAATAAAAACTATGGCTACACCTTC. This chain uses TRBV11-2 with TRBJ1-2; D is uncertain. V was pared by 3 bases and J by 2 bases, with 13 bases between. The CDR3 totals 15 residues. Germline V gives CDR1 SGHAT, CDR2 FQNNGV.

The chain uses TRBV25-1 and TRBJ2-7; D is unresolved. CDR1 is MGHDK, CDR2 SYGVNS, per germline. V lost 3 bases to trimming and J lost 3 bases, with 12 bases between them. CDR3 size: 14 residues. The CDR3: CASSDVGDHYEQYF. The CDR3 DNA follows: TGTGCCAGCAGTGATGTAGGCGACCACTACGAGCAGTACTTC.

The chain recombines TRBV6-6 with TRBJ2-7; D remains ambiguous. V was cut by 2 bases and J by 7 bases, with 6 bases left in between. CDR3 length: 11 residues. Germline V gene data show CDR1 as MNHNY and CDR2 as SVGAGI (reference sequence). The CDR3 here is CASSYLGEQYF. The CDR3 DNA reads as TGTGCCAGCAGTTACCTAGGGGAGCAGTACTTC.

The rearrangement joins TRBV30 to TRBJ1-6; 8 positions agree with TRBD1. The CDR3 has 13 residues. Per the germline V gene, CDR1 is GTSNPN and CDR2 is SVGIG (reference sequence). V gave up 3 bases and J gave up 6 bases; unmatched junction bases: 1. CDR3 in DNA: TGTGCCTGGAGCAGGGGGCCTAATTCACCCCTCCACTTT. Its protein product is CAWSRGPNSPLHF.

The chain uses TRBV6-1 and TRBJ2-3; tentative D call: TRBD1 (6 bases). This CDR3 is built from 15 residues. V was shortened by 7 bases and J by 2 bases, with 16 bases between the two germline ends. Germline V gene data show CDR1 as MNHNS and CDR2 as SASEGT. The CDR3 region has the DNA TGTGCCAGCAACCGAGGGGGACCCTACACAGATACGCAGTATTTT. Translation gives CASNRGGPYTDTQYF.

This clone was seen a single time. CDR3 nucleotides: TGTGCAAGTCGCTACCGGGACAGCCGATACAATGAGCAGTTCTTC. Protein product: CASRYRDSRYNEQFF. The chain carries TRBV12-2 and TRBJ2-1; the table names TRBD1, a call not compared with the DNA. TRBV12-2 is an annotated pseudogene. There are 15 residues in the CDR3.

This chain links TRBV5-1 with TRBJ2-1; a possible D gene is TRBD2 (5 bases). Germline V CDR1 and CDR2: SGHRS, YFSETQ. CDR3 length equals 13 residues. V gave up 1 base and J gave up 4 bases, with 6 bases separating them. The CDR3 DNA is TGCGCCAGCAGCTTGCAGCGGTACAATGAGCAGTTCTTC. Protein: CASSLQRYNEQFF.